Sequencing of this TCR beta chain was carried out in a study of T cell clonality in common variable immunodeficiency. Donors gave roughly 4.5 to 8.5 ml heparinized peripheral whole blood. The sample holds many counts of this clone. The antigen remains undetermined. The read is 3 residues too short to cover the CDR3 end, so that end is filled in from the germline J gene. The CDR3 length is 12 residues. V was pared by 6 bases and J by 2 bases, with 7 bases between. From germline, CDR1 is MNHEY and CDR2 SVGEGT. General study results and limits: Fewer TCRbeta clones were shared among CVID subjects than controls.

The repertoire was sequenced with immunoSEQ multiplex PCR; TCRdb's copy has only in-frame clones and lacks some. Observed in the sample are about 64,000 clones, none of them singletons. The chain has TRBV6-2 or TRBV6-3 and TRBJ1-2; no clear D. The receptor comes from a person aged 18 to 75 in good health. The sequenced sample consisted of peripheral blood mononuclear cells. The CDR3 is CASRGPNYGYTF. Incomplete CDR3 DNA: TGTGCCAGCAGAGGCCCGAACTATGGC.